The entry below describes one T cell receptor beta chain. These data are taken from a study of OX40 agonist ivuxolimab in advanced cancers. Measured with immunoSEQ multiplex PCR; TCRdb has only the in-frame clones, and not every one. The sample carries roughly 65,000 clones, 90% recorded once. V was trimmed by 0 bases and J by 1 base, leaving 12 bases between them. Looked up from germline, CDR1 is SGHTA and CDR2 is FQGTGA. The CDR3 covers 17 residues. The chain has TRBV7-3 and TRBJ2-2; D is ambiguous. This receptor was taken from an adult with an advanced solid tumor such as melanoma, head and neck, liver or kidney cancer. The sequences come from CD4+ or CD8+ T cells sorted from blood, collected in a trial of the OX40 agonist ivuxolimab. This CDR3 is CASSLTRRSGNTGELFF. DNA for the CDR3: TGTGCCAGCAGCTTAACGAGGCGAAGTGGGAACACCGGGGAGCTGTTTTTT. Filled out from reference TRBV7-3 and TRBJ2-2, the complete variable domain reads GAGVSQTPSNKVTEKGKYVELRCDPISGHTALYWYRQSLGQGPEFLIYFQGTGAADDSGLPNDRFFAVRPEGSVSTLKIQRTERGDSAVYLCASSLTRRSGNTGELFFGEGSRLTVL.